These T cell receptor beta chains were read from a single sample in a study of radiotherapy plus CTLA-4 blockade in lung cancer. Here immunoSEQ multiplex PCR was the method, and the copy in TCRdb shows in-frame clones only, minus some. Seen here are under 25,000 clones, approximately 70% observed once, and the top ten hold around 3.5%. This specimen was peripheral blood, taken from a patient treated with radiotherapy plus ipilimumab. These receptors were obtained from a human donor with non-small cell lung cancer who had stable disease on radiotherapy plus ipilimumab. Both conserved end residues are part of each CDR3. The order of the fields is V gene, D gene, J gene, clone size, CDR3 protein. D genes are given only for firm matches. Clone size is stated in some rows and not others, as once, few, many or a class when expanded.

V: TRBV30
D: .
J: TRBJ1-3
size: .
CDR3: CAWRPLLGAVRNTIYF

V: TRBV28
D: .
J: TRBJ1-4
size: .
CDR3: CASSAQGSKREKLFF

V: TRBV19
D: .
J: TRBJ1-3
size: .
CDR3: CASRQTNSGNTIYF

V: TRBV5-1
D: .
J: TRBJ1-1
size: few
CDR3: CASSLIAGWNTEAFF

V: TRBV7-9
D: .
J: TRBJ2-1
size: .
CDR3: CASSLVQGSYNEQFF

V: TRBV7-9
D: .
J: TRBJ2-7
size: .
CDR3: CASSLVGWGSYEQYF

V: TRBV7-6
D: TRBD2
J: TRBJ2-5
size: .
CDR3: CASSLGVGRALAQGKTQYF

V: TRBV7-9
D: .
J: TRBJ2-2
size: few
CDR3: CASSLRQGDINTGELFF

V: TRBV5-1
D: TRBD1
J: TRBJ2-7
size: .
CDR3: CASSVLQGTLGEQYF

V: TRBV5-1
D: TRBD1
J: TRBJ1-4
size: .
CDR3: CASSLSQGGLNEKLFF